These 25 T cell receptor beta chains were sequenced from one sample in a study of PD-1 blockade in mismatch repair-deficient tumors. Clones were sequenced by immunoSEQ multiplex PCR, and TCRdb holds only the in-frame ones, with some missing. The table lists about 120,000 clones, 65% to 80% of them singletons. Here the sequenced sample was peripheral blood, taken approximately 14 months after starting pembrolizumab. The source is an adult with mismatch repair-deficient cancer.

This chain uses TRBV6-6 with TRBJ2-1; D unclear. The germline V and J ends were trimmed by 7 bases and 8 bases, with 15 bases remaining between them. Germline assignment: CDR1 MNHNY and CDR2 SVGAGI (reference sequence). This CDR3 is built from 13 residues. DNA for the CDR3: TGTGCCAGCACGGCTAGTATTCTTGATGAGCAGTTCTTC. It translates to CASTASILDEQFF.

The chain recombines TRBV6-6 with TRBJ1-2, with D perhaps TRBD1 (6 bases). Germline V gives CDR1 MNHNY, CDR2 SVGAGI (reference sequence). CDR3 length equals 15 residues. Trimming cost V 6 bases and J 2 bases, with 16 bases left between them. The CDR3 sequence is CASRAGGGRNYGYTF. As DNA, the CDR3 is TGTGCCAGCAGGGCGGGCGGGGGGCGAAACTATGGCTACACCTTC.

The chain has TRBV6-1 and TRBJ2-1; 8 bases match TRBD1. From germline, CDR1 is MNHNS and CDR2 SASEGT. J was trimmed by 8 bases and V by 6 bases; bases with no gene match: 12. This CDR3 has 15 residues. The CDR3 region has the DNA TGTGCCAGCAGAGCTAGACAGGGGAGTTTTGATGAGCAGTTCTTC. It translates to CASRARQGSFDEQFF.

CDR3 region: CAWAIGAGRNTEAFF. CDR3 coding DNA: TGTGCCTGGGCGATAGGGGCCGGGAGGAACACTGAAGCTTTCTTT. This chain uses TRBV30 with TRBJ1-1; D might be TRBD1 (5 bases). From germline, CDR1 is GTSNPN and CDR2 SVGIG (reference sequence). Trimming left V 5 bases short and J 1 base short, with 17 bases between. This CDR3 contains 15 residues.

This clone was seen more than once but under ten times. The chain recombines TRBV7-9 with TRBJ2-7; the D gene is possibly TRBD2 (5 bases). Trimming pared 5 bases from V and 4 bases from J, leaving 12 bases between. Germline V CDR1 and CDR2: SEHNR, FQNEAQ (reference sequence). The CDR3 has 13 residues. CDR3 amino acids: CASSRSSQYEQYF. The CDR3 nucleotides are TGTGCCAGCAGCCGATCTAGCCAATACGAGCAGTACTTC.

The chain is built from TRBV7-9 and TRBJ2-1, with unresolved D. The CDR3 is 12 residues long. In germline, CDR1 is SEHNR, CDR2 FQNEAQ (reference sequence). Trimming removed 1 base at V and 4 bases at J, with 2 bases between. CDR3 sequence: CASSLGYNEQFF. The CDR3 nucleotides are TGTGCCAGCAGCTTAGGTTACAATGAGCAGTTCTTC.

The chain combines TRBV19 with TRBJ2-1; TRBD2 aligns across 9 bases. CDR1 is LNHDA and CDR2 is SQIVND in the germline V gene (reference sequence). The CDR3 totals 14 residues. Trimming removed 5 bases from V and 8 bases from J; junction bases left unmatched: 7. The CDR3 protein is CASSEGLAFDEQFF. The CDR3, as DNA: TGTGCCAGTAGTGAGGGACTAGCATTCGATGAGCAGTTCTTC.

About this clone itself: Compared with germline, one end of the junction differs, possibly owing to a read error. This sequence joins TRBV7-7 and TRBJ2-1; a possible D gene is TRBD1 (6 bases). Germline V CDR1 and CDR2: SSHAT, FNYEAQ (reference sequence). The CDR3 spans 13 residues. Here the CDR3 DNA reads TGTGCTAGCAGCTTAGGACAGTACAATGAGCAGTTCTTC. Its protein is CASSLGQYNEQFF.

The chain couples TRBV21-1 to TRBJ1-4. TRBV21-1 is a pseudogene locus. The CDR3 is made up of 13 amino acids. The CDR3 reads CATPFATNEKLFF. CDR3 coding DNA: TGTGCCACCCCCTTTGCAACTAATGAAAAACTGTTTTTT.

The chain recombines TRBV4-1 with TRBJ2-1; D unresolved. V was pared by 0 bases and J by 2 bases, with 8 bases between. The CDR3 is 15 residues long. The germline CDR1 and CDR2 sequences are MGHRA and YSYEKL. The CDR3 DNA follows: TGCGCCAGCAGCCAAGATCCGAGTCCCTACAATGAGCAGTTCTTC. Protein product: CASSQDPSPYNEQFF.

The CDR3 spells CAIGTGYRSGANVLTF. DNA for the CDR3: TGTGCCATAGGGACAGGCTATCGCTCTGGGGCCAACGTCCTGACTTTC. The chain couples TRBV10-3 to TRBJ2-6, with TRBD1 matching over 8 bases. The CDR3 has 16 residues. CDR1 and CDR2 (germline): ENHRY, SYGVKD. Trimming cost V 9 bases and J 0 bases; bases outside gene matches: 7.

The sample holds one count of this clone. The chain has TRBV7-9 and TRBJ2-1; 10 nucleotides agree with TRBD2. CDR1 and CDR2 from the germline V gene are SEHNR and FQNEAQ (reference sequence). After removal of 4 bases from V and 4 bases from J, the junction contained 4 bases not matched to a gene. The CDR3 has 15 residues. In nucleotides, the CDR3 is TGTGCCAGCAGCTCGGGACTAGCGAGTTACAATGAGCAGTTCTTC. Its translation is CASSSGLASYNEQFF. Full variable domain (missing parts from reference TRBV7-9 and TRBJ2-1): DTGVSQNPRHKITKRGQNVTFRCDPISEHNRLYWYRQTLGQGPEFLTYFQNEAQLEKSRLLSDRFSAERPKGSFSTLEIQRTEQGDSAMYLCASSSGLASYNEQFFGPGTRLTVL.

Written as DNA, the CDR3 is TGTGCCAGTAGAGAAACGAAGACAACCGGGACAGGGTGGCTTGAGCAGTACTTC. As protein: CASRETKTTGTGWLEQYF. The chain uses TRBV19 and TRBJ2-7, with 9 bases aligning to TRBD1. V lost 6 bases, J lost 7 bases, and 22 bases stayed unmatched. CDR1 is LNHDA, CDR2 SQIVND, per germline (reference sequence). This CDR3 region has 18 residues.

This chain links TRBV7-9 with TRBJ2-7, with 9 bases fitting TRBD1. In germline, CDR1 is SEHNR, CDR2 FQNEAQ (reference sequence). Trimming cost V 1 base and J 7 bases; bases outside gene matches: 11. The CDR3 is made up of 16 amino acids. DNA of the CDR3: TGTGCCAGCAGCTTAGATATCGTACAGGGGGCGAGGGAGCAGTACTTC. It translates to CASSLDIVQGAREQYF.

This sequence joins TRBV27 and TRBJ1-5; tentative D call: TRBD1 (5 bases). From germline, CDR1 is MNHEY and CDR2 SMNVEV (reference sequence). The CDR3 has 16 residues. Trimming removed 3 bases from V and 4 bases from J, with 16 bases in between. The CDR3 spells CASSFGGPGPNQPQHF. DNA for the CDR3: TGTGCCAGCAGTTTTGGAGGACCAGGGCCTAATCAGCCCCAGCATTTT.

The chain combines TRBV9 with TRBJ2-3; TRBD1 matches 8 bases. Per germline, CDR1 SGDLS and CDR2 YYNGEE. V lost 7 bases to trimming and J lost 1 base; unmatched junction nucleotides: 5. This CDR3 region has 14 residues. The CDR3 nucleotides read TGTGCCAGCGCCCAGGACAGGGGCACAGATACGCAGTATTTT. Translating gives CASAQDRGTDTQYF.

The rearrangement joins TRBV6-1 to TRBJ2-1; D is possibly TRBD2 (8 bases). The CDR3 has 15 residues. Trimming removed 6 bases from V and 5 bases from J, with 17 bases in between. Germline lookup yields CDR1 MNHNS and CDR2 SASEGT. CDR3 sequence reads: CASRRGGTDNNEQFF. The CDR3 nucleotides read TGTGCCAGCAGACGGGGGGGGACAGATAACAATGAGCAGTTCTTC.

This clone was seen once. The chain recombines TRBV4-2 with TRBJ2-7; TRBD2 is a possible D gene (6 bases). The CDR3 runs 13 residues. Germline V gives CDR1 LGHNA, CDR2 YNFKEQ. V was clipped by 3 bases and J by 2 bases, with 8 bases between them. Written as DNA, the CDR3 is TGTGCCAGCAGCCAGGGCGGGGCCTACGAGCAGTACTTC. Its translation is CASSQGGAYEQYF.

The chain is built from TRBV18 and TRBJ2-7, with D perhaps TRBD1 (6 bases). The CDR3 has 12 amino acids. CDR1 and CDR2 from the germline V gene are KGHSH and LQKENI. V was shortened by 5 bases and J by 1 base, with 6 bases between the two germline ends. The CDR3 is CASSGQSYEQYF. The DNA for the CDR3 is TGTGCCAGCTCAGGACAGTCCTACGAGCAGTACTTC.

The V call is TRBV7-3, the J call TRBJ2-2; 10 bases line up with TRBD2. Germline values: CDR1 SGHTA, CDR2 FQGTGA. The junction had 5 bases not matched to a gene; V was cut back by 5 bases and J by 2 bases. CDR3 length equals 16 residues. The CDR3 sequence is CASSKAGGPNTGELFF. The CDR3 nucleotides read TGTGCCAGCAGCAAAGCGGGAGGGCCAAACACCGGGGAGCTGTTTTTT. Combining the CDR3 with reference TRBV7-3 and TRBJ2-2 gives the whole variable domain GAGVSQTPSNKVTEKGKYVELRCDPISGHTALYWYRQSLGQGPEFLIYFQGTGAADDSGLPNDRFFAVRPEGSVSTLKIQRTERGDSAVYLCASSKAGGPNTGELFFGEGSRLTVL.

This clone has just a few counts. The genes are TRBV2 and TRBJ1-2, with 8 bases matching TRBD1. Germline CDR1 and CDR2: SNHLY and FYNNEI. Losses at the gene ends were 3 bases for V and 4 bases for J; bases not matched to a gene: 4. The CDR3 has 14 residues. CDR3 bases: TGTGCCAGCAGTGACCGGGACAGGCCCTATGGCTACACCTTC. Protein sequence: CASSDRDRPYGYTF.

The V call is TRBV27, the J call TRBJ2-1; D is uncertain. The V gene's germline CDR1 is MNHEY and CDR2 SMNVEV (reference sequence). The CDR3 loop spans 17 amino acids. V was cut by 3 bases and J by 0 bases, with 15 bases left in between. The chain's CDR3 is CASSFSVGGDSYNEQFF. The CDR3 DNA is TGTGCCAGCAGTTTTTCGGTGGGCGGAGACTCCTACAATGAGCAGTTCTTC.

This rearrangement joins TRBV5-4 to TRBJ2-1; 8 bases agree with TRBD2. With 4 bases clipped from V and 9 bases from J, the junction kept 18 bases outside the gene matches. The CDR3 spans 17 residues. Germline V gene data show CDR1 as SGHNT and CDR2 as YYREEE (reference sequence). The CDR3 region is CASSQKTSASTWREQFF. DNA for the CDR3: TGTGCCAGCAGCCAAAAGACTAGCGCGTCTACCTGGCGTGAGCAGTTCTTC.

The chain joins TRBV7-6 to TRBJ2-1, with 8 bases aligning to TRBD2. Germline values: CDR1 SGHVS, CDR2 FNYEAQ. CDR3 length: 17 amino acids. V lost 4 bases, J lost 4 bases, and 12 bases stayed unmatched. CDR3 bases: TGTGCCAGCAGCTCCCCTGGGGGTAGCGGGGAATACAATGAGCAGTTCTTC. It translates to CASSSPGGSGEYNEQFF.

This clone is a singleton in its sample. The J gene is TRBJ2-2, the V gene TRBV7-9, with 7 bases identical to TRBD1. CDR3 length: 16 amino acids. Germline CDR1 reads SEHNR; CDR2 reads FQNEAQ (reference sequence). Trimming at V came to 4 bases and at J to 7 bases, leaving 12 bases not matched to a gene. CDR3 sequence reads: CASSSNTGVRDGELFF. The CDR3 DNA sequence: TGTGCCAGCAGCTCCAACACAGGGGTACGGGACGGGGAGCTGTTTTTT.